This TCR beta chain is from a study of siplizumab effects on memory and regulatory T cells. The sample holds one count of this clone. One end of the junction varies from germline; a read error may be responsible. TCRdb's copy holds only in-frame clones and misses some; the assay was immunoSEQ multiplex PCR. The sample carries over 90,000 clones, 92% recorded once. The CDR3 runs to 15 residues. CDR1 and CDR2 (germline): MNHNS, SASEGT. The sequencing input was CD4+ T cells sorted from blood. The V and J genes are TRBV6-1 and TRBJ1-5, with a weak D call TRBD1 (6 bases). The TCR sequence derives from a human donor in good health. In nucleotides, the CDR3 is TGTGCCAGCAGTGATCGCGGACAGCCCAATCGGCCCCAGCATTTT. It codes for CASSDRGQPNRPQHF.